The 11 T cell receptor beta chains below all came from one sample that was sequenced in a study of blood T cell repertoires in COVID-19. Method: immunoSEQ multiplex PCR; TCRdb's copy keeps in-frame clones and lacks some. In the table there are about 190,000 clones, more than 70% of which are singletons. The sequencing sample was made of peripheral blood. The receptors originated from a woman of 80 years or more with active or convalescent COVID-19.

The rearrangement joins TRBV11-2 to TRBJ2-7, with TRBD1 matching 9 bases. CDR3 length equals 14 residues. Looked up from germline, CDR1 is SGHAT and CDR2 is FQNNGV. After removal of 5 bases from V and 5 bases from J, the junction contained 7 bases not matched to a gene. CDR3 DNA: TGTGCCAGCAGCCCAGGGACAGGGAGCGACGAGCAGTACTTC. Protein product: CASSPGTGSDEQYF.

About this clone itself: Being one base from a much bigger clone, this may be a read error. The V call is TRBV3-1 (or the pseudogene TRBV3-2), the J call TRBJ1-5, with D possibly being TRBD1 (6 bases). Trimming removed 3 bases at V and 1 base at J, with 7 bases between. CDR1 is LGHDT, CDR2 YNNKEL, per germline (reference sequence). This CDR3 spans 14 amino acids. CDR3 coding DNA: TGTGCCAGCAGCCAGGGGGCCAGCAATCAGCCCCAGCATTTT. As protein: CASSQGASNQPQHF.

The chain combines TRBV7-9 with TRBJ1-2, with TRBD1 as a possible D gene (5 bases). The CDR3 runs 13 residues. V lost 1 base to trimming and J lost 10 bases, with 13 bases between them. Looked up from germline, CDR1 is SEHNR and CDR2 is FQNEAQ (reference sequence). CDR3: CASSLGTSRDYTF. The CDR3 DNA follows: TGTGCCAGCAGCTTAGGGACATCTCGAGACTACACCTTC.

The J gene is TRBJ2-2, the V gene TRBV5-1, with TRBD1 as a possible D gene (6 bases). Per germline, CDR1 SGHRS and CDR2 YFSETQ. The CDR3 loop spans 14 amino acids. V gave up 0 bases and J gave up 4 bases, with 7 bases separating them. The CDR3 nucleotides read TGCGCCAGCAGCTTGGGGACAGCCACCGGGGAGCTGTTTTTT. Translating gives CASSLGTATGELFF.

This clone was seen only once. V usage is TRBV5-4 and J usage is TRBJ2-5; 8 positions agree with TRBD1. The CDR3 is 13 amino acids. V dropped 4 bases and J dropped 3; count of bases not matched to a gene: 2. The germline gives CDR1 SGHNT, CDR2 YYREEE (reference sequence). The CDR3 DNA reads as TGTGCCAGCAGCCAGGGGGCGGAAGAGACCCAGTACTTC. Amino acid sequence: CASSQGAEETQYF.

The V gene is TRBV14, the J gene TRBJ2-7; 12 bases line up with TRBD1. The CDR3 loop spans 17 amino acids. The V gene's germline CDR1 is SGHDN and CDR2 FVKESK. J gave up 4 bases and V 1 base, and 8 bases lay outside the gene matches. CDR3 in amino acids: CASSQAWDRGRFYEQYF. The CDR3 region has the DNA TGTGCCAGCAGCCAAGCGTGGGACAGGGGGCGTTTTTACGAGCAGTACTTC.

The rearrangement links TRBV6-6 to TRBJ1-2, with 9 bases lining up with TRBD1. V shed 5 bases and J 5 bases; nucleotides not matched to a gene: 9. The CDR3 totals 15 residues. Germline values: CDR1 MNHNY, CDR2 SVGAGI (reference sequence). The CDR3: CASSAAGQGWYGYTF. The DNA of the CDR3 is TGTGCCAGCAGTGCAGCGGGACAGGGATGGTATGGCTACACCTTC.

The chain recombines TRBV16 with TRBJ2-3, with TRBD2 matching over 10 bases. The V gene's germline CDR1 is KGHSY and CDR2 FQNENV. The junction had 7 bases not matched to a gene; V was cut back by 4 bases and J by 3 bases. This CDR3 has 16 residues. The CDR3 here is CASSPPSTSGTDTQYF. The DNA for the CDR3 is TGTGCCAGCAGCCCTCCTTCGACTAGCGGGACAGATACGCAGTATTTT.

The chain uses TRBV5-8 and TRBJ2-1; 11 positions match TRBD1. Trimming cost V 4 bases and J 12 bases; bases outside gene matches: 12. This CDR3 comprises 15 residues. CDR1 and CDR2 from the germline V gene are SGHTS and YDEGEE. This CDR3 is CASSRKGQGGSGQFF. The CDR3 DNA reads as TGTGCCAGCAGCCGGAAGGGACAGGGGGGAAGTGGGCAGTTCTTC.

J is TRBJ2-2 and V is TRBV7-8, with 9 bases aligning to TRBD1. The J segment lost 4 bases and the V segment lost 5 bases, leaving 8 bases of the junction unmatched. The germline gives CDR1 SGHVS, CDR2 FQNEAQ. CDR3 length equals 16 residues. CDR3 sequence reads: CASSQQGALGTGELFF. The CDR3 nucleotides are TGTGCCAGCAGCCAACAGGGGGCGCTTGGCACCGGGGAGCTGTTTTTT.

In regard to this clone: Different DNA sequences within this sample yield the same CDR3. The CDR3 coding sequence is TGTGCCAGCTCACCATCAGGACAGGGGTTCTACGAGCAGTACTTC. Amino acids: CASSPSGQGFYEQYF. This chain links TRBV18 with TRBJ2-7; 9 nucleotides align to TRBD1. CDR1 is KGHSH and CDR2 is LQKENI in the germline V gene. Trimming at V came to 2 bases and at J to 3 bases, leaving 5 bases not matched to a gene. The CDR3 contains 15 residues.